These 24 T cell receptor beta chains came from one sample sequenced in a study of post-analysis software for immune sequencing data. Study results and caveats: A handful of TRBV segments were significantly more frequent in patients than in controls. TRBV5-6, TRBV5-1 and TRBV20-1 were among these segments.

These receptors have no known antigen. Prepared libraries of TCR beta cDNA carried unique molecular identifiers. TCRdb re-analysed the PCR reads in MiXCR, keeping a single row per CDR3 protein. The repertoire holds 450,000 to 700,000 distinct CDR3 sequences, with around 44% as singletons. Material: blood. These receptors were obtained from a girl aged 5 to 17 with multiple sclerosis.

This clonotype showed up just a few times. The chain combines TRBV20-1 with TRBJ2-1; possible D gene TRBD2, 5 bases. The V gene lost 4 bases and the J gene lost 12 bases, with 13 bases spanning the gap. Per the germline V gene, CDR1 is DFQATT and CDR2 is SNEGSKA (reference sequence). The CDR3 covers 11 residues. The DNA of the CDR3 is TGCAGTGCTACGGGGATCTGGGGGCAGTTCTTC. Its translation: CSATGIWGQFF.

As DNA, the CDR3 is TGTGCCAGCAGCTTAGAGGGTGGCTCTCGCGAGCAGTACTTC. It translates to CASSLEGGSREQYF. The gene calls are TRBV7-6 and TRBJ2-7; D ambiguous. From germline, CDR1 is SGHVS and CDR2 FNYEAQ. Trimming cost V 1 base and J 6 bases, with 13 bases left between them. The CDR3 contains 14 residues.

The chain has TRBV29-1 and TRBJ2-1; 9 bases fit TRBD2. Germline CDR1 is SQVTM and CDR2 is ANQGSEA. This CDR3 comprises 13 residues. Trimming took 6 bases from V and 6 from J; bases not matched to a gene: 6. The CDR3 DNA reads TGCAGCGTCAGGGCGGGAGGGGGCAATGAGCAGTTCTTC. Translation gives CSVRAGGGNEQFF.

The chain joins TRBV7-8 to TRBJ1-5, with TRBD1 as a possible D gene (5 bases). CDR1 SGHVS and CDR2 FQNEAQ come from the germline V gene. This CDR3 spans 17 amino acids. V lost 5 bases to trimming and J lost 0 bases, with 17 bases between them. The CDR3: CASSLGVDRRSNQPQHF. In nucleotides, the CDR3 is TGTGCCAGCAGCCTAGGGGTGGACCGGCGTAGCAATCAGCCCCAGCATTTT.

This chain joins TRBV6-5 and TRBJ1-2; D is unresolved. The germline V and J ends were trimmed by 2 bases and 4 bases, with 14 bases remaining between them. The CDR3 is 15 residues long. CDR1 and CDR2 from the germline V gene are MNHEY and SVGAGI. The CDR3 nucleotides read TGTGCCAGCAGTTACCTCCCCGGGAATTGCTATGGCTACACCTTC. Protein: CASSYLPGNCYGYTF.

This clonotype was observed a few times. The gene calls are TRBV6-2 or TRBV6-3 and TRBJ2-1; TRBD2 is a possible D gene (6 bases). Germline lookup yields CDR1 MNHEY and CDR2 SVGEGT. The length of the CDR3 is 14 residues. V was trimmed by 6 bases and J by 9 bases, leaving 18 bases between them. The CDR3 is CASSQGPWGGEQFF. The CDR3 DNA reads TGTGCCAGCAGCCAGGGCCCTTGGGGAGGTGAGCAGTTCTTC.

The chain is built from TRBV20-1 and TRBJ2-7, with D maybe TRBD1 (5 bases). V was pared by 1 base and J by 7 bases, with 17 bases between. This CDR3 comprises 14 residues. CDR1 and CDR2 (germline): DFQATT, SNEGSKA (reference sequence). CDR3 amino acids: CSARVLGQTNEQYF. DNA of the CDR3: TGCAGTGCTAGAGTTTTGGGGCAGACCAATGAGCAGTACTTC.

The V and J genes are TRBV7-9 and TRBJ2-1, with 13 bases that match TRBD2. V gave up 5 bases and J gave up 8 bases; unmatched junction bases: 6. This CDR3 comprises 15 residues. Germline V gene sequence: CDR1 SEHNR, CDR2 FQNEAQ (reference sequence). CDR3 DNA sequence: TGTGCCAGCAGCCGGACTAGCGGGGGACTCGATGAGCAGTTCTTC. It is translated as CASSRTSGGLDEQFF.

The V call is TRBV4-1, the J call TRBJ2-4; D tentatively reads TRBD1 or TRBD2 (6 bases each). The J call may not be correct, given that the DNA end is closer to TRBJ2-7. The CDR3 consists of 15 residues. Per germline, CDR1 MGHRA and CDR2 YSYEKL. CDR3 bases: TGCGCCAGCAGCCACATAGTGGGGGGCGCCTACGAGCAGTACTTC. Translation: CASSHIVGGAYEQYF.

As DNA, the CDR3 is TGTGCCATCAGTGAGACCGAAGGGAATTACGAGCAGTACTTC. The encoded protein is CAISETEGNYEQYF. The chain is built from TRBV10-3 and TRBJ2-7; D remains ambiguous. V lost 2 bases and J lost 4, with 12 bases in between. Germline V lookup: CDR1 ENHRY, CDR2 SYGVKD. The CDR3 spans 14 residues.

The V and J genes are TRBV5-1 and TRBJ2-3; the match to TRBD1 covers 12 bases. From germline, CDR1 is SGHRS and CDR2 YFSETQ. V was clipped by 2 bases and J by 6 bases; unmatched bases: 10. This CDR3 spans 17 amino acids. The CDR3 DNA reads TGCGCCAGCAGCTTACTGCCCGGGACAGGGGGCGCGGATACGCAGTATTTT. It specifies CASSLLPGTGGADTQYF.

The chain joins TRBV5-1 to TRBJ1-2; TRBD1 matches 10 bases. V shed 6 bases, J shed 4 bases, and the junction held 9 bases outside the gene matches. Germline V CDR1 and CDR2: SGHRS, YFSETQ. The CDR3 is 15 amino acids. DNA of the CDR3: TGCGCCAGCACGTCTCAGGGACAGGGGCTCTATGGCTACACCTTC. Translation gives CASTSQGQGLYGYTF.

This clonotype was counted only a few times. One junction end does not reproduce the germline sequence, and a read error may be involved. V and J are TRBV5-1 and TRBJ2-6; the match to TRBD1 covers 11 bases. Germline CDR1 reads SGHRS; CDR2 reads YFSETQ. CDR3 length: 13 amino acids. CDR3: CATRGTGGNVLTF. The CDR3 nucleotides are TGCGCCACCAGAGGGACAGGGGGCAACGTCCTGACTTTC.

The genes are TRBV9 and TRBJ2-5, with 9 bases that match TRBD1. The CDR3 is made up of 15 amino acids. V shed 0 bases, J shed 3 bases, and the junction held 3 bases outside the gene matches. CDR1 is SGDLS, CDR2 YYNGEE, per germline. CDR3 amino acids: CASSVAGTGKETQYF. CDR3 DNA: TGTGCCAGCAGCGTAGCCGGGACAGGGAAAGAGACCCAGTACTTC.

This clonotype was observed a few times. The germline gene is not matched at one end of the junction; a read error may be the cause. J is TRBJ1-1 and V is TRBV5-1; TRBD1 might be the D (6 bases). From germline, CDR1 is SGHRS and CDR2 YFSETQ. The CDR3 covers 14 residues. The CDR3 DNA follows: TGCGCCAGCAGCCTAAACACAGGGAACGCTGAAGCTTTCTTT. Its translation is CASSLNTGNAEAFF.

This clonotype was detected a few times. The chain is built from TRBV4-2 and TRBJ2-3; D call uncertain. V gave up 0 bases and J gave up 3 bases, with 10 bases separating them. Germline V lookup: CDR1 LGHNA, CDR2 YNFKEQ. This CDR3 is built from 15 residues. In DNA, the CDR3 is TGTGCCAGCAGCCAAGATCTGGCCCGAACAGATACGCAGTATTTT. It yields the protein CASSQDLARTDTQYF.

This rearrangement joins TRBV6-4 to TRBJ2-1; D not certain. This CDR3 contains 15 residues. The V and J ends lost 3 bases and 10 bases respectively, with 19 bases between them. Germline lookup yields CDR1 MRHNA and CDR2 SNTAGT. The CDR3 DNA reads TGTGCCAGCAGTGATGGCGGCCTCGCCTCCCACGAGCAGTTCTTC. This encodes CASSDGGLASHEQFF.

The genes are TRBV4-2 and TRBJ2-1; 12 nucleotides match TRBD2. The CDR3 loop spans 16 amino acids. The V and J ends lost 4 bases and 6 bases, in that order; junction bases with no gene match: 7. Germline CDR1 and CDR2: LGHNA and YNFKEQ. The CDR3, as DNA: TGTGCCAGCAGCCCCCCCCCGACTAGCGGGGGCAATGAGCAGTTCTTC. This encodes CASSPPPTSGGNEQFF.

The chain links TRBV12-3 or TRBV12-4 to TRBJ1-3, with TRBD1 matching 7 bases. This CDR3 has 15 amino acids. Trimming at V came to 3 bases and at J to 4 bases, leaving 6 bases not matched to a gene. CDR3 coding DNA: TGTGCCAGCAGTTTCCTTACAGGGGCCGGAAACACCATATATTTT. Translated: CASSFLTGAGNTIYF.

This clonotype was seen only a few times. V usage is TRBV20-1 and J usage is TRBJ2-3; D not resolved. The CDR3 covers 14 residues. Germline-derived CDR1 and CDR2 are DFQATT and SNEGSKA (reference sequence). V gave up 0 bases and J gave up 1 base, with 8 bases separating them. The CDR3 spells CSAREHRGTDTQYF. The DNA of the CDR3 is TGCAGTGCTAGAGAACATCGCGGCACAGATACGCAGTATTTT.

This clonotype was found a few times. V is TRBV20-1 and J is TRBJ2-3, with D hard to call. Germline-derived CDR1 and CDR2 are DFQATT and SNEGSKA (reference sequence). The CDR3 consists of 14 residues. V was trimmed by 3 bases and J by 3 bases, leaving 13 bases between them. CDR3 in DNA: TGCAGTGCTAGTAAAGGGATTGGTACAGATACGCAGTATTTT. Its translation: CSASKGIGTDTQYF.

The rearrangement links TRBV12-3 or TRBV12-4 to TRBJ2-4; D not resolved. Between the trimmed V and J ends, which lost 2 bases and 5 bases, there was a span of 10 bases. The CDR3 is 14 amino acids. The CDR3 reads CASSLRDDQNIQYF. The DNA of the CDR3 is TGTGCCAGCAGTTTACGAGACGACCAAAACATTCAGTACTTC.

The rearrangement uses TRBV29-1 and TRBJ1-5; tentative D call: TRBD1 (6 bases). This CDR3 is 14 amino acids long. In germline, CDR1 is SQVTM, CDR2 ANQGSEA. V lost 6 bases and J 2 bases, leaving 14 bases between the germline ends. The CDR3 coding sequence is TGCAGCGTCGGGGAACCAGGGGGCAATCAGCCCCAGCATTTT. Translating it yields CSVGEPGGNQPQHF.

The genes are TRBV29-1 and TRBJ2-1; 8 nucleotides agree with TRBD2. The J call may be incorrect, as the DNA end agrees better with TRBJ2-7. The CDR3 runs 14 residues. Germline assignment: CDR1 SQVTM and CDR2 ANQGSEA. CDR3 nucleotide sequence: TGCAGCGTTGCCCGGGGGGGCTCTTACAATGAGCAGTACTTC. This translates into CSVARGGSYNEQYF.